The source of this T cell receptor beta chain is a study of OX40 agonist ivuxolimab in advanced cancers. As for the study in general: Among those enrolled, mean age was around 60 years (range about 23 to 90) and less than 90% were male.

To note about this clone: Its antigen is undetermined.

General study results and limits: What antigens the expanded peripheral T cells recognized was never established. CD8+ T cells showed, on average, more clonal expansion than CD4+ cells. Relatively little clonal expansion, among the lowest observed, appeared in partial responders at 0.1-3.0 mg/kg.

The CDR3 totals 14 residues. Germline V gene data show CDR1 as MNHEY and CDR2 as SMNVEV (reference sequence). Trimming stripped 5 bases from V and 0 bases from J, with 5 bases between. Data came from immunoSEQ multiplex PCR; TCRdb stores just in-frame clones and leaves some out. Among over 45,000 clones listed, around 81% were seen once. The sequence came from an adult with an advanced solid tumor such as melanoma, head and neck, liver or kidney cancer. The V gene is TRBV27, the J gene TRBJ2-6; D call uncertain. Sequencing used CD4+ or CD8+ T cells sorted from blood, obtained in a trial of the OX40 agonist ivuxolimab. Here the CDR3 DNA reads TGTGCCAGCAGTCCACTCTCTGGGGCCAACGTCCTGACTTTC. This encodes CASSPLSGANVLTF.